This entry describes one T cell receptor beta chain. What it binds is unknown. This sample is part of a study of cytomegalovirus exposure and HLA in healthy donors. PCR involved 60 Vbeta and 13 Jbeta primers. Libraries were prepared by immunoSEQ multiplex PCR; TCRdb keeps only in-frame clonotypes and omits some of them. The repertoire holds over 100,000 clones, with approximately 8.8% as singletons. Trimming stripped 0 bases from V and 2 bases from J, with 11 bases between. The CDR3 is 15 residues long. Germline CDR1 reads SGHDT; CDR2 reads YYEEEE. Whole-study findings and limits: It emerged from a later analysis that several of the most significant clusters appeared to be linked to common viral pathogens. Most CMV-associated TCR beta chains were later found to appear HLA-restricted. Later work found that TCR association rates differed between HLA loci; DRB1 had the most and HLA-C the fewest.

The sample consisted of PBMCs. This clonotype was obtained from a man between 40 and 49 years old in good health and CMV-seronegative. The rearrangement joins TRBV5-6 to TRBJ2-5; possible D gene TRBD1, 6 bases. CDR3 nucleotide sequence: TGTGCCAGCAGCTTGGGGGCAGGGGAACAAGAGACCCAGTACTTC. This sequence encodes CASSLGAGEQETQYF.